The 8 T cell receptor beta chains given below trace back to one sample, sequenced in a study of Ad26.COV2.S vaccination and SARS-CoV-2 variants. Here immunoSEQ multiplex PCR was the method, and the copy in TCRdb shows in-frame clones only, minus some. Of 440,000 or so clones detected, 80% to 95% appear once; the ten largest clones hold more than 1.5%. Regarding treatment: around 19 received Ad26.COV2.S at low or high dose, single or two shots; roughly 5 received placebo; per-sample allocation not given. Day 63 after the first vaccine or placebo injection was the time point for sampling. The input for sequencing was peripheral blood, taken in a trial of Ad26.COV2.S vaccine versus placebo. The receptors were gathered from a person aged 18 to 59 who received the Ad26.COV2.S COVID-19 vaccine or a placebo.

Note on this clone: The sample carries other DNA sequences with the same CDR3. This rearrangement joins TRBV5-1 to TRBJ2-5; D perhaps matches TRBD2 (6 bases). The CDR3 runs 14 residues. Trimming took 4 bases from V and 1 from J, leaving 11 bases between them. In germline, CDR1 is SGHRS, CDR2 YFSETQ. The CDR3 here is CASSLGGPQETQYF. In DNA form, the CDR3 reads TGCGCCAGCAGCCTCGGGGGTCCCCAAGAGACCCAGTACTTC.

The chain combines TRBV24-1 with TRBJ2-2, with D possibly matching TRBD1 (5 bases). V was trimmed by 1 base and J by 6 bases, leaving 23 bases between them. The CDR3 contains 19 residues. The germline V gene has CDR1 KGHDR and CDR2 SFDVKD. This CDR3 is CATSDLRPPQIKGSGELFF. The DNA of the CDR3 is TGTGCCACCAGTGATTTACGCCCGCCGCAGATCAAGGGGTCCGGGGAGCTGTTTTTT.

This chain connects TRBV5-4 to TRBJ1-1, with a weak D call TRBD1 (6 bases). Germline V gene data show CDR1 as SGHNT and CDR2 as YYREEE (reference sequence). V shed 4 bases and J shed 3 bases, with 19 bases lying between them. This CDR3 spans 16 amino acids. CDR3 loop: CASSPPGTRGDTEAFF. The CDR3 DNA follows: TGTGCCAGCAGCCCCCCGGGAACAAGGGGGGACACTGAAGCTTTCTTT.

The V gene is TRBV4-3, the J gene TRBJ2-3, with a weak D call TRBD2 (6 bases). Germline values: CDR1 LGHNA, CDR2 YSLEER. Trimming left V 4 bases short and J 1 base short, with 12 bases between. The CDR3 spans 15 residues. CDR3 in DNA: TGCGCCAGCAGCCCCGGGAGACAGCGCACAGATACGCAGTATTTT. It specifies CASSPGRQRTDTQYF.

The V call is TRBV16, the J call TRBJ2-5, with TRBD1 as a possible D gene (6 bases). V was pared by 5 bases and J by 2 bases, with 15 bases between. The CDR3 spans 15 residues. The V gene's germline CDR1 is KGHSY and CDR2 FQNENV. CDR3 in amino acids: CASSKNRDLQETQYF. DNA for the CDR3: TGTGCCAGCAGCAAAAACAGGGATCTACAAGAGACCCAGTACTTC.

The chain employs TRBV11-2 and TRBJ2-7; D not certain. Germline V lookup: CDR1 SGHAT, CDR2 FQNNGV. The V end lost 5 bases, the J end lost 3 bases, and 11 bases lay between the germline ends. The length of the CDR3 is 13 residues. The CDR3 protein is CASSLASVYEQYF. CDR3 coding DNA: TGTGCCAGCAGCCTCGCGTCGGTCTACGAGCAGTACTTC. The full variable domain, its missing parts supplied by reference TRBV11-2 and TRBJ2-7, is EAGVAQSPRYKIIEKRQSVAFWCNPISGHATLYWYQQILGQGPKLLIQFQNNGVVDDSQLPKDRFSAERLKGVDSTLKIQPAKLEDSAVYLCASSLASVYEQYFGPGTRLTVT.

The J gene is TRBJ2-3, the V gene TRBV4-3; TRBD2 is a possible D gene (6 bases). V was cut by 1 base and J by 4 bases, with 15 bases left in between. Germline V gene data show CDR1 as LGHNA and CDR2 as YSLEER. The CDR3 extends over 16 amino acids. DNA for the CDR3: TGCGCCAGCAGCCAAGGTACGGGGGTGATGGCAGATACGCAGTATTTT. Protein product: CASSQGTGVMADTQYF.

The rearrangement joins TRBV30 to TRBJ2-3; D might be TRBD1 or TRBD2, each matching 5 bases. Germline V gives CDR1 GTSNPN, CDR2 SVGIG (reference sequence). V lost 2 bases and J 2 bases, leaving 20 bases between the germline ends. This CDR3 region has 17 residues. CDR3 nucleotide sequence: TGTGCCTGGAGTTGTAAGGGGCACTCAGACTACACAGATACGCAGTATTTT. This gives the protein CAWSCKGHSDYTDTQYF.